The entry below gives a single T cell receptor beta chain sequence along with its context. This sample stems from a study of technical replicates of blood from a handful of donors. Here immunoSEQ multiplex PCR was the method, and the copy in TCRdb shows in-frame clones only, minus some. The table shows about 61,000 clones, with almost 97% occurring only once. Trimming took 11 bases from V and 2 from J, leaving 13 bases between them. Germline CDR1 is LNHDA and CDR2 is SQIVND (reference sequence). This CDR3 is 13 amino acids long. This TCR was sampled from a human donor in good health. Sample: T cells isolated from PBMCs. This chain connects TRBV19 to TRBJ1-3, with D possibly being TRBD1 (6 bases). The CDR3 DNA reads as TGTGCCTCGTCCAGGACAGCTGGAAACACCATATATTTT. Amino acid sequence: CASSRTAGNTIYF.